A single sample is the source of the 13 T cell receptor beta chains below, sequenced in a study of blood T cell repertoires in COVID-19 (dated by TCRdb to the early 2020s). To prepare the library, the immunoSEQ multiplex PCR assay was applied. TCRdb retrieved this table from immuneACCESS and kept in-frame rearrangements only. Not all clones are present; in checked studies, unresolved V genes account for under half, and no reason is known for the remainder. The sample yields approximately 140,000 clones; 86% were counted once. The leading ten clones occupy approximately 3.5% of the sample. Input material: peripheral blood. These receptors originate from a man aged 65 to 85 with acute or convalescent COVID-19.

The chain combines TRBV7-3 with TRBJ2-3; the D gene is possibly TRBD2 (5 bases). The V end lost 2 bases, the J end lost 1 base, and 7 bases lay between the germline ends. In germline, CDR1 is SGHTA, CDR2 FQGTGA. The CDR3 runs 14 residues. CDR3 sequence (DNA): TGTGCCAGCAGCTTACTGGGAGGCACAGATACGCAGTATTTT. As protein: CASSLLGGTDTQYF.

The chain has TRBV6-5 and TRBJ2-3, with a weak D call TRBD1 (6 bases). This CDR3 has 15 residues. Trimming shortened V by 5 bases and J by 1 base, and 13 bases separated the two germline ends. Germline CDR1 and CDR2: MNHEY and SVGAGI. The CDR3 DNA sequence: TGTGCCAGCAGTCTGACAGGCAGCGGCACAGATACGCAGTATTTT. This translates into CASSLTGSGTDTQYF.

The chain combines TRBV6-2 or TRBV6-3 with TRBJ2-3; 13 bases are shared with TRBD2. Germline assignment: CDR1 MNHEY and CDR2 SVGEGT. This CDR3 is built from 17 residues. V shed 2 bases, J shed 5 bases, and the junction held 7 bases outside the gene matches. CDR3 residues: CASSYTLAGGPGDTQYF. CDR3 bases: TGTGCCAGCAGTTACACACTAGCGGGAGGGCCTGGAGATACGCAGTATTTT.

The genes are TRBV18 and TRBJ1-1; 9 positions agree with TRBD1. Germline CDR1 is KGHSH and CDR2 is LQKENI. CDR3 size: 14 residues. Germline trimming cut 5 bases from V and 8 bases from J; bases unmatched to any gene: 9. Here the CDR3 DNA reads TGTGCCAGCTCATCGCCTACAGGGGGCGCAGAAGCTTTCTTT. Translation: CASSSPTGGAEAFF.

The CDR3 loop is CASSEGASGLQETQYF. CDR3 nucleotide sequence: TGTGCCAGCAGCGAAGGGGCTAGCGGGCTTCAAGAGACCCAGTACTTC. The chain recombines TRBV9 with TRBJ2-5; 8 nucleotides line up with TRBD2. The V gene's germline CDR1 is SGDLS and CDR2 YYNGEE. The CDR3 has 16 residues. V gave up 3 bases and J gave up 2 bases; unmatched junction bases: 9.

The chain links TRBV7-2 to TRBJ2-7, with D possibly TRBD1 on 5 matching bases. V gave up 1 base and J gave up 7 bases, with 14 bases separating them. The CDR3 contains 14 residues. In germline, CDR1 is SGHTA, CDR2 FQGNSA. The CDR3 loop is CASSLGGVKGEQYF. The CDR3 DNA sequence: TGTGCCAGCAGCTTAGGTGGCGTCAAGGGGGAGCAGTACTTC.

The chain carries TRBV2 and TRBJ1-1; 11 positions agree with TRBD1. The J segment lost 1 base and the V segment lost 4 bases, leaving 2 bases of the junction unmatched. Germline V gene lookup returns CDR1 SNHLY and CDR2 FYNNEI. This CDR3 spans 15 amino acids. CDR3 sequence (DNA): TGTGCCAGCAGTGGGACAGGGGGCGAGAACACTGAAGCTTTCTTT. It translates to CASSGTGGENTEAFF.

In this sample, this clone turned up once. The chain uses TRBV4-2 and TRBJ1-1; 8 nucleotides line up with TRBD1. V lost 1 base, J lost 5 bases, and 6 bases stayed unmatched. Germline V gives CDR1 LGHNA, CDR2 YNFKEQ. CDR3 length: 15 amino acids. Here the CDR3 DNA reads TGTGCCAGCAGCCAAGCCGGACAGGGAAGTACTGAAGCTTTCTTT. Translating it yields CASSQAGQGSTEAFF.

The chain links TRBV12-3 or TRBV12-4 to TRBJ1-1; a weak D match, TRBD1 (5 bases). The CDR3 consists of 13 residues. Between the trimmed V and J ends, which lost 5 bases and 1 base, there was a span of 8 bases. CDR3 nucleotides: TGTGCCAGCAGTAGACAGTGGAACACTGAAGCTTTCTTT. Translated, it gives CASSRQWNTEAFF.

The gene calls are TRBV9 and TRBJ2-5, with 9 bases identical to TRBD2. The CDR3 is 15 amino acids. V was clipped by 3 bases and J by 4 bases; unmatched bases: 7. CDR1 SGDLS and CDR2 YYNGEE come from the germline V gene. The DNA for the CDR3 is TGTGCCAGCAGCGCTGGACTAGCGAGCATAGAGACCCAGTACTTC. Translating gives CASSAGLASIETQYF.

This chain connects TRBV27 to TRBJ2-2; D remains unclear. Trimming took 3 bases from V and 0 from J, leaving 8 bases between them. The CDR3 runs to 15 residues. Per germline, CDR1 MNHEY and CDR2 SMNVEV (reference sequence). CDR3 coding DNA: TGTGCCAGCAGTTTGGTACACCCGAACACCGGGGAGCTGTTTTTT. Translated, it gives CASSLVHPNTGELFF.

This clone was recorded only once. This chain uses TRBV14 with TRBJ2-2; 8 bases align to TRBD2. V trimming: 4 bases; J trimming: 8 bases; junction bases outside the gene matches: 12. This CDR3 is 16 amino acids long. The V gene's germline CDR1 is SGHDN and CDR2 FVKESK. The CDR3 DNA sequence: TGTGCCAGCAGCCCCCAAATAGCGGGACTTCGGGGGGAGCTGTTTTTT. Translating it yields CASSPQIAGLRGELFF.

J is TRBJ1-5 and V is TRBV7-6, with TRBD1 matching over 7 bases. The J segment lost 0 bases and the V segment lost 4 bases, leaving 9 bases of the junction unmatched. Germline CDR1 SGHVS, CDR2 FNYEAQ. This CDR3 region has 17 residues. The CDR3 reads CASSSQQGLYSNQPQHF. The DNA of the CDR3 is TGTGCCAGCAGCTCGCAACAGGGGCTGTATAGCAATCAGCCCCAGCATTTT.